These 11 T cell receptor beta chains came from one sample sequenced in a study of blood T cell repertoires in COVID-19 (dated by TCRdb to the early 2020s). Libraries came from the immunoSEQ multiplex PCR assay. As stored in TCRdb, this immuneACCESS dataset retains in-frame rearrangements with V and J assigned. A fraction of the clones does not appear; measured against another copy, unresolved V genes explain less than half of the discrepancy, and the remainder lacks a known reason. This sample is represented by fewer than 300,000 clones; 91% of them were singletons. The leading ten clones occupy approximately 2.6% of the sample. The sequenced sample was peripheral blood. The source is a person aged 18-29 years with COVID-19, enrolled during active disease.

The chain carries TRBV5-4 and TRBJ1-6; TRBD1 aligns across 9 bases. The V gene end was trimmed by 2 bases and the J gene end by 10 bases; junction bases not matched to a gene: 4. The CDR3 spans 14 residues. Per the germline V gene, CDR1 is SGHNT and CDR2 is YYREEE (reference sequence). CDR3 DNA: TGTGCCAGCAGCTTCGGGACAGGGCCCTCACCCCTCCACTTT. Its translation: CASSFGTGPSPLHF.

In its sample, this clone was seen once. The chain couples TRBV6-2 or TRBV6-3 to TRBJ2-7, with 7 positions matching TRBD1. The CDR3 covers 13 residues. The ends lost 4 bases at V and 3 bases at J; junction bases unmatched: 3. Germline values: CDR1 MNHEY, CDR2 SVGEGT. CDR3 DNA sequence: TGTGCCAGCAGTTTAGGGGGCTACTACGAGCAGTACTTC. Amino acids: CASSLGGYYEQYF.

The chain links TRBV5-4 to TRBJ2-1; a possible D gene is TRBD2 (6 bases). Trimming shortened V by 4 bases and J by 6 bases, and 11 bases separated the two germline ends. CDR1 and CDR2 from the germline V gene are SGHNT and YYREEE (reference sequence). This CDR3 spans 13 amino acids. The CDR3 loop is CASSTTRPNEQFF. Here the CDR3 DNA reads TGTGCCAGCAGCACGACTAGACCCAATGAGCAGTTCTTC. Based on the CDR3 plus reference TRBV5-4 and TRBJ2-1, the full variable domain is ETGVTQSPTHLIKTRGQQVTLRCSSQSGHNTVSWYQQALGQGPQFIFQYYREEENGRGNFPPRFSGLQFPNYSSELNVNALELDDSALYLCASSTTRPNEQFFGPGTRLTVL.

The chain has TRBV7-2 and TRBJ2-7; maybe TRBD1 (5 bases). Trimming pared 5 bases from V and 6 bases from J, leaving 11 bases between. The germline CDR1 and CDR2 sequences are SGHTA and FQGNSA. This CDR3 spans 12 amino acids. The CDR3 protein is CASSSDSPEQYF. The CDR3 DNA follows: TGTGCCAGCAGCAGTGACAGTCCCGAGCAGTACTTC. The full variable domain, with the rest looked up from reference TRBV7-2 and TRBJ2-7, is GAGVSQSPSNKVTEKGKDVELRCDPISGHTALYWYRQSLGQGLEFLIYFQGNSAPDKSGLPSDRFSAERTGGSVSTLTIQRTQQEDSAVYLCASSSDSPEQYFGPGTRLTVT.

The rearrangement links TRBV4-1 to TRBJ2-3, with a tentative D call TRBD2 (5 bases). In germline, CDR1 is MGHRA, CDR2 YSYEKL. This CDR3 contains 13 residues. Trimming removed 0 bases from V and 5 bases from J, with 6 bases in between. In nucleotides, the CDR3 is TGCGCCAGCAGCCAAGATACTAGAGATACGCAGTATTTT. Protein product: CASSQDTRDTQYF.

The chain couples TRBV5-5 to TRBJ2-7, with D uncertain. V was cut by 4 bases and J by 0 bases, with 17 bases left in between. The germline V gene has CDR1 SGHKS and CDR2 YYEKEE (reference sequence). The CDR3 has 16 amino acids. The DNA of the CDR3 is TGTGCCAGCAGCGGCACTCCGGGTCTCAACTCCTACGAGCAGTACTTC. Translation: CASSGTPGLNSYEQYF.

The V gene is TRBV29-1, the J gene TRBJ1-2; D not certain. Germline V gene lookup returns CDR1 SQVTM and CDR2 ANQGSEA. The length of the CDR3 is 12 residues. Trimming left V 3 bases short and J 0 bases short, with 5 bases between. The CDR3 nucleotides read TGCAGCGTTGATCTAGCTAACTATGGCTACACCTTC. Its protein is CSVDLANYGYTF.

This chain links TRBV10-3 with TRBJ2-7; D remains unclear. Trimming stripped 3 bases from V and 3 bases from J, with 6 bases between. The CDR3 length is 12 residues. The germline V gene has CDR1 ENHRY and CDR2 SYGVKD. CDR3 DNA: TGTGCCATCAGTGAAGCCAACTACGAGCAGTACTTC. Translation: CAISEANYEQYF.

This chain uses TRBV7-8 with TRBJ2-7; perhaps TRBD1 as D (6 bases). Trimming removed 2 bases at V and 3 bases at J, with 11 bases between. Germline CDR1 reads SGHVS; CDR2 reads FQNEAQ. The length of the CDR3 is 14 residues. CDR3 sequence (DNA): TGTGCCAGCAGCTTATATGGGACAAACTACGAGCAGTACTTC. Amino acids: CASSLYGTNYEQYF. The full variable domain, its missing parts supplied by reference TRBV7-8 and TRBJ2-7, is GAGVSQSPRYKVAKRGQDVALRCDPISGHVSLFWYQQALGQGPEFLTYFQNEAQLDKSGLPSDRFFAERPEGSVSTLKIQRTQQEDSAVYLCASSLYGTNYEQYFGPGTRLTVT.

The V gene is TRBV6-5, the J gene TRBJ1-2, with D possibly matching TRBD1 (5 bases). CDR3 length: 12 amino acids. With 6 bases removed from V and 7 bases from J, the gap between germline ends came to 12 bases. The germline V gene encodes CDR1 MNHEY and CDR2 SVGAGI. The CDR3 DNA follows: TGTGCCAGCAGCCTGGGGGGTGGTGGCTACACCTTC. Its translation: CASSLGGGGYTF.

The rearrangement uses TRBV27 and TRBJ2-1; D remains ambiguous. The germline gives CDR1 MNHEY, CDR2 SMNVEV (reference sequence). The CDR3 consists of 13 residues. Trimming stripped 1 base from V and 10 bases from J, with 11 bases between. DNA of the CDR3: TGTGCCAGCAGTTTATTAACAACAAACGAGCAGTTCTTC. Amino acids: CASSLLTTNEQFF.